The 20 T cell receptor beta chains below were found in one sample sequenced in a study of vaccination and CD4 T cells after COVID-19. The treatment: roughly 11-day PBMC culture with coronavirus spike peptide pools or control peptides (ViraFEST assay). No antigens are known for them. Oncomine TCR Beta short-read sequencing was applied to DNA from cultured CD4+ T cells. MiXCR was run by TCRdb on the PCR reads, yielding one entry per CDR3 protein. In the table there are some 14,000 distinct CDR3 sequences, approximately 50% of which are singletons. The sample consisted of CD4+ T cells from blood, cultured in vitro. These receptors came from a human donor who had recovered from COVID-19.

This clonotype was recorded only once. The genes are TRBV7-8 and TRBJ1-5; TRBD1 agrees at 7 bases. The CDR3 runs to 16 residues. The trim removed 1 base at V and 2 bases at J, leaving 5 bases unmatched. Per germline, CDR1 SGHVS and CDR2 FQNEAQ. The CDR3 DNA follows: TGTGCCAGCAGCTTAGACAGGGGTATCGGCAATCAGCCCCAGCATTTT. It encodes CASSLDRGIGNQPQHF.

The chain joins TRBV23-1 to TRBJ1-1; D might be TRBD1 (6 bases). TRBV23-1 is assigned to the ORF class and has an uncertain function. V lost 4 bases and J lost 0, with 9 bases in between. There are 14 residues in the CDR3. Written as DNA, the CDR3 is TGCGCCAGCAGTCTGGGACATATGAACACTGAAGCTTTCTTT. This gives the protein CASSLGHMNTEAFF.

This clonotype was detected only a few times. The gene calls are TRBV20-1 and TRBJ2-5, with 7 bases identical to TRBD2. CDR3 length equals 13 residues. Germline CDR1 reads DFQATT; CDR2 reads SNEGSKA (reference sequence). Germline trimming cut 7 bases from V and 5 bases from J; bases unmatched to any gene: 10. CDR3 loop: CSVAAGVIETQYF. The DNA of the CDR3 is TGCAGTGTCGCTGCGGGGGTAATCGAGACCCAGTACTTC.

This sequence joins TRBV11-1 and TRBJ2-5; 14 positions match TRBD2. CDR3 length equals 16 residues. V lost 5 bases and J lost 5; bases outside the gene matches: 7. From germline, CDR1 is SGHAT and CDR2 FQDESV (reference sequence). The CDR3 sequence is CASSAQGLAGVETQYF. The CDR3 DNA reads as TGTGCCAGCAGCGCACAGGGACTAGCGGGAGTTGAGACCCAGTACTTC. The complete variable domain, with remaining parts taken from reference TRBV11-1 and TRBJ2-5, reads EAEVAQSPRYKITEKSQAVAFWCDPISGHATLYWYRQILGQGPELLVQFQDESVVDDSQLPKDRFSAERLKGVDSTLKIQPAELGDSAMYLCASSAQGLAGVETQYFGPGTRLLVL.

This clonotype showed up just once. CDR3 DNA: TGTGCCAGAAGTTCGCGGGCGCCGAGTAGCACTGAAGCTTTCTTT. Translating gives CARSSRAPSSTEAFF. This sequence joins TRBV5-3 and TRBJ1-1; D unclear. TRBV5-3 has ORF status, its function being uncertain. This CDR3 contains 15 residues. V lost 5 bases to trimming and J lost 4 bases, with 18 bases between them.

The V and J genes are TRBV30 and TRBJ1-1; D is unclear. Between the trimmed V and J ends, which lost 2 bases and 0 bases, there was a span of 1 base. Looked up from germline, CDR1 is GTSNPN and CDR2 is SVGIG (reference sequence). CDR3 length: 11 residues. CDR3 sequence reads: CAWSLNTEAFF. CDR3 sequence (DNA): TGTGCCTGGAGTCTGAACACTGAAGCTTTCTTT.

The V gene is TRBV6-1, the J gene TRBJ1-5; no clear D gene. CDR3 length equals 16 residues. Germline V gives CDR1 MNHNS, CDR2 SASEGT. V lost 0 bases, J lost 4 bases, and 13 bases lay in between. CDR3 sequence: CASSEALRSWNQPQHF. The CDR3 DNA reads TGTGCCAGCAGTGAAGCGCTTCGGAGTTGGAATCAGCCCCAGCATTTT.

The V gene is TRBV6-1, the J gene TRBJ1-2; D is uncertain. The CDR3 is 11 amino acids. Germline values: CDR1 MNHNS, CDR2 SASEGT. V lost 6 bases and J 6 bases, leaving 8 bases between the germline ends. The CDR3 here is CASRWANGYTF. CDR3 in DNA: TGTGCCAGCAGGTGGGCGAATGGCTACACCTTC.

The rearrangement uses TRBV5-6 and TRBJ1-3; D unresolved. CDR1 is SGHDT, CDR2 YYEEEE, per germline. This CDR3 contains 15 residues. The V end was cut by 0 bases, the J end by 0 bases, with 7 bases between. CDR3 amino acids: CASSLVRSSGNTIYF. The CDR3 bases are TGTGCCAGCAGCTTGGTTCGAAGCTCTGGAAACACCATATATTTT.

The V call is TRBV19, the J call TRBJ1-5, with TRBD1 matching 9 bases. V lost 7 bases, J lost 4 bases, and 8 bases stayed unmatched. This CDR3 comprises 15 residues. Germline assignment: CDR1 LNHDA and CDR2 SQIVND (reference sequence). The CDR3 sequence is CASNAGTGLNQPQHF. The CDR3 DNA sequence: TGTGCCAGTAATGCCGGGACAGGGTTGAATCAGCCCCAGCATTTT.

Only one count was recorded for this clonotype. The chain couples TRBV5-1 to TRBJ2-7; D perhaps matches TRBD1 (6 bases). Germline CDR1 is SGHRS and CDR2 is YFSETQ. The ends were cut back, 0 bases at V and 5 bases at J, with 21 bases in the middle. The CDR3 runs 17 residues. The CDR3: CASSLVVRGQVQNEQYF. Here the CDR3 DNA reads TGCGCCAGCAGCTTGGTAGTTCGGGGACAAGTCCAAAACGAGCAGTACTTC.

The chain recombines TRBV2 with TRBJ1-1; possibly TRBD1 for D (5 bases). V lost 7 bases and J 5 bases, leaving 14 bases between the germline ends. The CDR3 length is 13 residues. Germline loops: CDR1 SNHLY, CDR2 FYNNEI. For the CDR3, the DNA is TGTGCCAGCATTAACACAGGTCGGACTGAAGCTTTCTTT. Protein: CASINTGRTEAFF.

The chain employs TRBV9 and TRBJ2-5, with D possibly being TRBD1 or TRBD2 (5 bases each). The ends were cut back, 3 bases at V and 2 bases at J, with 14 bases in the middle. Germline CDR1 reads SGDLS; CDR2 reads YYNGEE. The CDR3 runs to 15 residues. The CDR3 DNA follows: TGTGCCAGCAGCGCGGGACCAACGGGGCAAGAGACCCAGTACTTC. It specifies CASSAGPTGQETQYF.

The chain recombines TRBV2 with TRBJ1-2; TRBD1 matches at 7 bases. The CDR3 covers 14 residues. The germline V gene has CDR1 SNHLY and CDR2 FYNNEI. V shed 6 bases and J 5 bases; nucleotides not matched to a gene: 9. For the CDR3, the DNA is TGTGCCAGCAGGGCAGGGGGAGAAGGATATGGCTACACCTTC. It translates to CASRAGGEGYGYTF.

The CDR3, as DNA: TGTGCCAGCTCCCCCGGAGGTGGGAGTGTGTACGAGCAGTACTTC. It encodes CASSPGGGSVYEQYF. The chain uses TRBV18 and TRBJ2-7; the D gene is possibly TRBD2 (5 bases). V dropped 6 bases and J dropped 4 bases, with 19 bases sitting between them. Germline loops: CDR1 KGHSH, CDR2 LQKENI. CDR3 length: 15 amino acids.

This clonotype showed up just a few times. This chain's CDR3 is CSARGFGPRDLGQETQYF. Written as DNA, the CDR3 is TGCAGTGCTAGAGGGTTTGGTCCCAGAGATCTGGGGCAAGAGACCCAGTACTTC. V is TRBV20-1 and J is TRBJ2-5; D gene uncertain. This CDR3 contains 18 residues. V gave up 1 base and J gave up 2 bases, with 23 bases separating them. From germline, CDR1 is DFQATT and CDR2 SNEGSKA (reference sequence).

The chain recombines TRBV24-1 with TRBJ2-1; 11 bases are shared with TRBD2. V gave up 5 bases and J gave up 7 bases; unmatched junction bases: 6. The germline CDR1 and CDR2 sequences are KGHDR and SFDVKD. The CDR3 covers 15 residues. CDR3 protein: CATSVKLAGANEQFF. In nucleotides, the CDR3 is TGTGCCACCAGTGTGAAACTAGCGGGAGCTAATGAGCAGTTCTTC.

This clonotype was counted only a few times. The chain recombines TRBV7-2 with TRBJ2-5; D ambiguous. Trimming removed 6 bases at V and 7 bases at J, with 15 bases between. CDR1 SGHTA and CDR2 FQGNSA come from the germline V gene. This CDR3 is 13 amino acids long. Here the CDR3 reads CASSDPGKGTQYF. CDR3 bases: TGTGCCAGCAGTGACCCTGGGAAAGGGACCCAGTACTTC.

The V gene is TRBV4-2, the J gene TRBJ2-3; D gene ambiguous. The V end lost 0 bases, the J end lost 5 bases, and 6 bases lay between the germline ends. In germline, CDR1 is LGHNA, CDR2 YNFKEQ. CDR3 length equals 13 residues. CDR3 DNA: TGTGCCAGCAGCCAAGATGGGAAAGATACGCAGTATTTT. This translates into CASSQDGKDTQYF.

The V gene is TRBV11-3, the J gene TRBJ2-5; 13 nucleotides align to TRBD2. The germline V gene encodes CDR1 SGHNT and CDR2 YENEEA. This CDR3 has 17 residues. The J segment lost 5 bases and the V segment lost 5 bases, leaving 11 bases of the junction unmatched. The DNA of the CDR3 is TGTGCCAGCAGCCGCGGAACTAGCGGGAGGGCCCTGGAGACCCAGTACTTC. It is translated as CASSRGTSGRALETQYF. Based on the CDR3 plus reference TRBV11-3 and TRBJ2-5, the full variable domain is EAGVVQSPRYKIIEKKQPVAFWCNPISGHNTLYWYLQNLGQGPELLIRYENEEAVDDSQLPKDRFSAERLKGVDSTLKIQPAELGDSAVYLCASSRGTSGRALETQYFGPGTRLLVL.